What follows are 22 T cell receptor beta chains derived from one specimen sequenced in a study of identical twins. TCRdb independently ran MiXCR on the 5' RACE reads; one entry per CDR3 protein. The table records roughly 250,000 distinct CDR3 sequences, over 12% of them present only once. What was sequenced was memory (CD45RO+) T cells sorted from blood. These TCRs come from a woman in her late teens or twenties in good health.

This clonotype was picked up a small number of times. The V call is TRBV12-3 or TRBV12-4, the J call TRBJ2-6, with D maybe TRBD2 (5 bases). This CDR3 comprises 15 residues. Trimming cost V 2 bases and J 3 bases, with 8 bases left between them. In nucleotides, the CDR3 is TGTGCCAGCAGTTTACGGGGAGATGGGGCCAACGTCCTGACTTTC. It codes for CASSLRGDGANVLTF.

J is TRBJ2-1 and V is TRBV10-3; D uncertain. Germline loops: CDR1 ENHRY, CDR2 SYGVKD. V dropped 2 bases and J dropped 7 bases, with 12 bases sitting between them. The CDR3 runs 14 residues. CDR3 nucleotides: TGTGCCATCAGTGAGAACCTAAACCATAATGAGCAGTTCTTC. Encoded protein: CAISENLNHNEQFF.

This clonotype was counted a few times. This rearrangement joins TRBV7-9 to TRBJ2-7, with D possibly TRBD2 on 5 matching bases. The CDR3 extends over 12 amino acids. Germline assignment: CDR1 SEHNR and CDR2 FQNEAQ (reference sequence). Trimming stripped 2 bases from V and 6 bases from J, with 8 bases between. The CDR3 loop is CASSLFEGEQYF. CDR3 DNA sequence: TGTGCCAGCAGCTTATTTGAGGGCGAGCAGTACTTC.

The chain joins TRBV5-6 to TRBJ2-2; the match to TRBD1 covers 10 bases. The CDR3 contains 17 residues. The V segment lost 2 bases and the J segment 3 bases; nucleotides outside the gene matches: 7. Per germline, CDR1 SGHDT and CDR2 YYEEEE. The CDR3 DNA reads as TGTGCCAGCAGCTTTGGGCCGGGGACAGGGGACACCGGGGAGCTGTTTTTT. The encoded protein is CASSFGPGTGDTGELFF.

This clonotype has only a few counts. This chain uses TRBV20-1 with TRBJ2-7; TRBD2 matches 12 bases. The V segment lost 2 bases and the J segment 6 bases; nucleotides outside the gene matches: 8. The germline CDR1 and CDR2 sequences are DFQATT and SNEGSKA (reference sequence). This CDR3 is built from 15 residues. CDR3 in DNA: TGCAGTGCTAGATCCCTGACTAGCGGGAGCGGCGAGCAGTACTTC. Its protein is CSARSLTSGSGEQYF.

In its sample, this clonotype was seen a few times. This CDR3 reads CASSYTYNEQFF. In DNA form, the CDR3 reads TGTGCCAGCAGTTATACCTACAATGAGCAGTTCTTC. The rearrangement uses TRBV12-3 or TRBV12-4 and TRBJ2-1; D is unresolved. The CDR3 length is 12 residues. With 4 bases removed from V and 2 bases from J, the gap between germline ends came to 3 bases.

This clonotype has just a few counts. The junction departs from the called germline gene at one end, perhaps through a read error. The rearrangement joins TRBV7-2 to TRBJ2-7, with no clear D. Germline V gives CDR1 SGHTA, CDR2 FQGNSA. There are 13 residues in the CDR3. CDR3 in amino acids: CASSLAYSYEQHF. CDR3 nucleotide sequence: TGTGCCAGCAGCTTGGCCTACTCCTACGAGCAGCACTTC.

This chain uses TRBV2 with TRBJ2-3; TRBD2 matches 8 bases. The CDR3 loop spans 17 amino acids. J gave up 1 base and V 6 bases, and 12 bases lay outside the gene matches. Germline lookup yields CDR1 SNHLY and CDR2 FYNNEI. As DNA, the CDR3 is TGTGCCAGCAGCGCCCGGGGGCTAGCGGGCCGCACAGATACGCAGTATTTT. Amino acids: CASSARGLAGRTDTQYF.

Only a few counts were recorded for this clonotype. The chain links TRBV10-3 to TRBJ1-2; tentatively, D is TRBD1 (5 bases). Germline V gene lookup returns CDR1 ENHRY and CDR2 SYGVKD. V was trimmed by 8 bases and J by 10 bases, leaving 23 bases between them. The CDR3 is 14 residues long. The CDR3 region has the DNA TGTGCCATCGGCGCGGGTGGGCAGGGTGCGATCTACACCTTC. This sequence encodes CAIGAGGQGAIYTF.

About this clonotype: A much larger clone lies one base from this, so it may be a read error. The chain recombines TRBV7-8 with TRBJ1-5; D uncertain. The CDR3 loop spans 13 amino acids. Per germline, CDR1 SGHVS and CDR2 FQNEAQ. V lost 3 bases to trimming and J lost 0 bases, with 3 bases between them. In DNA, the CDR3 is TGTGCCAGCAGCTTTGCTAGCAATCAGCCCCAGCATTTT. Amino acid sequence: CASSFASNQPQHF. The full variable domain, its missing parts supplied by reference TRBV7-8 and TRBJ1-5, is GAGVSQSPRYKVAKRGQDVALRCDPISGHVSLFWYQQALGQGPEFLTYFQNEAQLDKSGLPSDRFFAERPEGSVSTLKIQRTQQEDSAVYLCASSFASNQPQHFGDGTRLSIL.

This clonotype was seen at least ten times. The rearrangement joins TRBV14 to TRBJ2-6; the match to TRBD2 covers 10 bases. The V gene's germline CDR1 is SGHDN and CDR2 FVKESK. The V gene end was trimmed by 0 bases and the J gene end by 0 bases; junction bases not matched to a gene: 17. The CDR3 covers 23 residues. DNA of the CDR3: TGTGCCAGCAGCCAAGATTCGTCTTCCAGTCTAGCGGGAGCCCGCTCTGGGGCCAACGTCCTGACTTTC. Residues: CASSQDSSSSLAGARSGANVLTF.

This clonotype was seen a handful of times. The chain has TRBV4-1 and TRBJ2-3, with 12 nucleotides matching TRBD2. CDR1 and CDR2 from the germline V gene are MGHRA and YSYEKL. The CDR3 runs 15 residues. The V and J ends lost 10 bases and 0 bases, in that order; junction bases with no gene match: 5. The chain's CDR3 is CATASGGGSTDTQYF. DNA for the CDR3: TGCGCCACCGCTAGCGGGGGGGGTAGCACAGATACGCAGTATTTT.

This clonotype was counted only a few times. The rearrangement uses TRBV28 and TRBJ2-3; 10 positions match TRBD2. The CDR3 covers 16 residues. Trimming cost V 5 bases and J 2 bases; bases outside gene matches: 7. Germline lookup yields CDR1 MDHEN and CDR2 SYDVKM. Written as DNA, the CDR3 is TGTGCCAGCAGTACCCTAGGACTAGCGGACACAGATACGCAGTATTTT. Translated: CASSTLGLADTDTQYF.

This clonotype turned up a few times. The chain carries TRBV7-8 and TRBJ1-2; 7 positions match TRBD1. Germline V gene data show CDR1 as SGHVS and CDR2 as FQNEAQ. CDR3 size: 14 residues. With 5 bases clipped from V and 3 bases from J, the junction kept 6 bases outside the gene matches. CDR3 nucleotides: TGTGCCAGCAGCGGCCGGGACAGTTACTATGGCTACACCTTC. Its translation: CASSGRDSYYGYTF.

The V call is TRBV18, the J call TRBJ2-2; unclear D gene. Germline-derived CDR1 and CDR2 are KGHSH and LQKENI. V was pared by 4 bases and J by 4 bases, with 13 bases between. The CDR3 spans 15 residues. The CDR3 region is CASSQGLVSTGELFF. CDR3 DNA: TGTGCCAGCTCACAAGGGCTAGTATCCACCGGGGAGCTGTTTTTT.

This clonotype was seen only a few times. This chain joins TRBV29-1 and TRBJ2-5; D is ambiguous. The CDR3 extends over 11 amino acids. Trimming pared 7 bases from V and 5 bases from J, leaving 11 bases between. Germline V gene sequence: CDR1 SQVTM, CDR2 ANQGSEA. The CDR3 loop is CSGRLSETQYF. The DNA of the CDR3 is TGCAGCGGCCGACTGAGTGAGACCCAGTACTTC. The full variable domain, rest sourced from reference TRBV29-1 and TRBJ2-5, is SAVISQKPSRDICQRGTSLTIQCQVDSQVTMMFWYRQQPGQSLTLIATANQGSEATYESGFVIDKFPISRPNLTFSTLTVSNMSPEDSSIYLCSGRLSETQYFGPGTRLLVL.

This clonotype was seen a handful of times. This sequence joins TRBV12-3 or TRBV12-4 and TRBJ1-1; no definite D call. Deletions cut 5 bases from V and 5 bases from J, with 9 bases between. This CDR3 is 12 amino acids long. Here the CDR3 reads CASSRTQTEAFF. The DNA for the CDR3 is TGTGCCAGCAGTCGGACGCAGACTGAAGCTTTCTTT.

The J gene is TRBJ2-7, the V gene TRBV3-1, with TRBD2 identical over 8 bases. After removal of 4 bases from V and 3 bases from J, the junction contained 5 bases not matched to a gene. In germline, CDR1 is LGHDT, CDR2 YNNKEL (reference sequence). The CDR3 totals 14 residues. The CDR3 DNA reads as TGTGCCAGCAGCCGTAGCGGGGAAGGCTACGAGCAGTACTTC. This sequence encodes CASSRSGEGYEQYF.

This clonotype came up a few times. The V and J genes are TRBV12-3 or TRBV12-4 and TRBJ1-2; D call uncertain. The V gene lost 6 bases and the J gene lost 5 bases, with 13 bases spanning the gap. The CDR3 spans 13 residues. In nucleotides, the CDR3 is TGTGCCAGCAGCAAGAGACCGGTGTATGGCTACACCTTC. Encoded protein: CASSKRPVYGYTF.

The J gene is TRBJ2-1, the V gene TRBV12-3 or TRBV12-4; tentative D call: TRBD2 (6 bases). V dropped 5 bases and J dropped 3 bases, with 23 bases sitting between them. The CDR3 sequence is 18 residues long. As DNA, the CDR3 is TGTGCCAGCAGTGTTCCGTCTTCGCGGGACCCACTCTACAATGAGCAGTTCTTC. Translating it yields CASSVPSSRDPLYNEQFF.

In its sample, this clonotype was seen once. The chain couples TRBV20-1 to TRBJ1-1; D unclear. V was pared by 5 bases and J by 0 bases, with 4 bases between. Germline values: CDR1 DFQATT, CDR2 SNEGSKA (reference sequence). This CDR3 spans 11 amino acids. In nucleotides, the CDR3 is TGCAGTGCTGTTATGAACACTGAAGCTTTCTTT. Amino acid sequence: CSAVMNTEAFF.

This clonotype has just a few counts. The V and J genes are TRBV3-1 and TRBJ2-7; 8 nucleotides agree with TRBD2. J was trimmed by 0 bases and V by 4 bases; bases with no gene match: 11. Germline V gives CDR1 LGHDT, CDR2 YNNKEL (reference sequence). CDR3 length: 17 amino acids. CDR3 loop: CASSRGLAGGSSYEQYF. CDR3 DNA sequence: TGTGCCAGCAGCCGGGGGCTAGCGGGTGGAAGCTCCTACGAGCAGTACTTC.